These 14 T cell receptor beta chains originate from one sample sequenced in a study of Tregs in tolerant kidney transplant recipients. Here immunoSEQ multiplex PCR was the method, and the copy in TCRdb shows in-frame clones only, minus some. This sample has 120,000 or so clones, with roughly nine tenths found just once. Sequenced material: CD4+ T cells from blood. The receptors shown here come from a human donor in good health.

The V call is TRBV4-2, the J call TRBJ2-2; 10 bases line up with TRBD2. The CDR3 has 20 amino acids. V dropped 0 bases and J dropped 5; count of bases not matched to a gene: 15. Germline V gene sequence: CDR1 LGHNA, CDR2 YNFKEQ. In DNA, the CDR3 is TGTGCCAGCAGCCAAGAAGGACCCGGTCGAGCGGGAGGGCCGACCGGGGAGCTGTTTTTT. Translating it yields CASSQEGPGRAGGPTGELFF.

V is TRBV6-6 and J is TRBJ2-7, with D tentatively TRBD2 (6 bases). The CDR3 is 11 amino acids. Germline-derived CDR1 and CDR2 are MNHNY and SVGAGI (reference sequence). V was shortened by 6 bases and J by 7 bases, with 10 bases between the two germline ends. As DNA, the CDR3 is TGTGCCAGCAGCCCGGGGAGGGAGCAGTACTTC. Translated: CASSPGREQYF.

The genes are TRBV2 and TRBJ2-5; 10 bases agree with TRBD2. V lost 8 bases, J lost 4 bases, and 13 bases stayed unmatched. This CDR3 contains 16 residues. CDR1 is SNHLY, CDR2 FYNNEI, per germline. CDR3: CASQRALAGASETQYF. The CDR3 DNA reads as TGTGCCAGCCAGAGGGCCCTAGCGGGGGCCTCAGAGACCCAGTACTTC.

The rearrangement joins TRBV18 to TRBJ2-5; D ambiguous. V dropped 4 bases and J dropped 3 bases, with 15 bases sitting between them. The CDR3 extends over 15 amino acids. Germline V gene data show CDR1 as KGHSH and CDR2 as LQKENI. CDR3 sequence (DNA): TGTGCCAGCTCACTTTATCTAGATTCTGAAGAGACCCAGTACTTC. It yields the protein CASSLYLDSEETQYF. The variable domain in full, with the rest retrieved from reference TRBV18 and TRBJ2-5, is NAGVMQNPRHLVRRRGQEARLRCSPMKGHSHVYWYRQLPEEGLKFMVYLQKENIIDESGMPKERFSAEFPKEGPSILRIQQVVRGDSAAYFCASSLYLDSEETQYFGPGTRLLVL.

CDR3 nucleotide sequence: TGTGCCAGCAGCTTACATACGAGGGCCCCTGCTGGCTACACCTTC. Protein sequence: CASSLHTRAPAGYTF. The chain employs TRBV7-8 and TRBJ1-2, with D unclear. CDR1 and CDR2 (germline): SGHVS, FQNEAQ. The germline V and J ends were trimmed by 2 bases and 7 bases, with 17 bases remaining between them. This CDR3 has 15 amino acids.

The chain employs TRBV19 and TRBJ2-4, with D maybe TRBD2 (5 bases). The length of the CDR3 is 14 residues. Per the germline V gene, CDR1 is LNHDA and CDR2 is SQIVND (reference sequence). V was shortened by 6 bases and J by 0 bases, with 9 bases between the two germline ends. The CDR3 sequence: CASSEAVAKNIQYF. The CDR3 DNA reads TGTGCCAGTAGCGAAGCGGTAGCCAAAAACATTCAGTACTTC.

V is TRBV7-9 and J is TRBJ2-1; D may be TRBD2 (6 bases). This CDR3 region has 15 residues. CDR1 is SEHNR, CDR2 FQNEAQ, per germline (reference sequence). V lost 3 bases and J 6 bases, leaving 15 bases between the germline ends. For the CDR3, the DNA is TGTGCCAGCAGCTTTCAGGGAGGTAGCAGCAATGAGCAGTTCTTC. It is translated as CASSFQGGSSNEQFF.

J is TRBJ1-6 and V is TRBV2, with D unresolved. This CDR3 contains 16 residues. Germline CDR1 reads SNHLY; CDR2 reads FYNNEI. Trimming pared 3 bases from V and 2 bases from J, leaving 11 bases between. The CDR3 nucleotides read TGTGCCAGCAGTGAGGAGGGTAGAACCTATAATTCACCCCTCCACTTT. It codes for CASSEEGRTYNSPLHF. Combining the CDR3 with reference TRBV2 and TRBJ1-6 gives the whole variable domain EPEVTQTPSHQVTQMGQEVILRCVPISNHLYFYWYRQILGQKVEFLVSFYNNEISEKSEIFDDQFSVERPDGSNFTLKIRSTKLEDSAMYFCASSEEGRTYNSPLHFGNGTRLTVT.

The J gene is TRBJ2-7, the V gene TRBV6-1, with D unclear. Trimming cost V 3 bases and J 0 bases, with 6 bases left between them. The CDR3 is 13 amino acids. Looked up from germline, CDR1 is MNHNS and CDR2 is SASEGT. CDR3 protein: CASSEAYSYEQYF. CDR3 nucleotides: TGTGCCAGCAGTGAGGCCTACTCCTACGAGCAGTACTTC.

V usage is TRBV18 and J usage is TRBJ2-7, with D unclear. The V and J ends lost 2 bases and 3 bases respectively, with 8 bases between them. The germline V gene has CDR1 KGHSH and CDR2 LQKENI. This CDR3 has 13 residues. This chain's CDR3 is CASSPGRDYEQYF. The CDR3 DNA reads TGTGCCAGCTCACCAGGGCGAGACTACGAGCAGTACTTC.

J is TRBJ1-5 and V is TRBV19; D is unclear. CDR3 length: 16 amino acids. With 6 bases removed from V and 4 bases from J, the gap between germline ends came to 19 bases. Germline CDR1 and CDR2: LNHDA and SQIVND (reference sequence). Here the CDR3 reads CASRTYGEGQNQPQHF. The CDR3 nucleotides are TGTGCCAGTAGAACCTACGGGGAGGGTCAAAATCAGCCCCAGCATTTT. Variable domain in full (rest from reference TRBV19 and TRBJ1-5): DGGITQSPKYLFRKEGQNVTLSCEQNLNHDAMYWYRQDPGQGLRLIYYSQIVNDFQKGDIAEGYSVSREKKESFPLTVTSAQKNPTAFYLCASRTYGEGQNQPQHFGDGTRLSIL.

The chain joins TRBV16 to TRBJ1-4, with D perhaps TRBD1 (6 bases). Germline CDR1 reads KGHSY; CDR2 reads FQNENV. Between the trimmed V and J ends, which lost 4 bases and 5 bases, there was a span of 11 bases. This CDR3 region has 14 residues. The CDR3 DNA follows: TGTGCCAGCAGCCGAGGACAGCTAAATGAAAAACTGTTTTTT. This sequence encodes CASSRGQLNEKLFF.

The chain combines TRBV30 with TRBJ1-4, with D tentatively TRBD1 (5 bases). The CDR3 length is 16 residues. Between the trimmed V and J ends, which lost 0 bases and 0 bases, there was a span of 11 bases. Germline loops: CDR1 GTSNPN, CDR2 SVGIG (reference sequence). The CDR3 is CAWSVTASATNEKLFF. The CDR3 bases are TGTGCCTGGAGTGTGACAGCGTCTGCAACTAATGAAAAACTGTTTTTT.

The chain recombines TRBV10-1 with TRBJ2-2; TRBD1 is a possible D gene (6 bases). Germline V gives CDR1 WNHNN, CDR2 SYGVQD (reference sequence). This CDR3 is built from 14 residues. The V end lost 6 bases, the J end lost 5 bases, and 13 bases lay between the germline ends. As DNA, the CDR3 is TGCGCCAGCAGGACCGGACAGCCAACCGGGGAGCTGTTTTTT. This gives the protein CASRTGQPTGELFF.